This entry describes one T cell receptor beta chain. The data stem from a study of cytomegalovirus exposure and HLA in healthy donors. PCR primers comprised 60 Vbeta and 13 Jbeta primers. The data were produced by immunoSEQ multiplex PCR, yet TCRdb's version contains in-frame clones alone and is incomplete. The data contain 150,000 to 200,000 clones, 80% to 90% of them seen just once; the ten biggest clones take up 4.8%. With V trimmed by 7 bases and J by 0 bases, 8 bases remained unmatched. The V gene's germline CDR1 is SGHRS and CDR2 YFSETQ. The CDR3 extends over 15 amino acids. This receptor was obtained from a girl aged 5 to 17 in good health and CMV-seropositive. Sequencing used PBMCs. The chain employs TRBV5-1 and TRBJ1-2; TRBD1 matches at 8 bases. CDR3 region: CASGPTGGANYGYTF. DNA for the CDR3: TGCGCCAGCGGACCTACAGGGGGAGCTAACTATGGCTACACCTTC.